One sample yielded the 23 T cell receptor beta chains listed below, sequenced in a study of T cells after yellow fever vaccination. TCRdb redid the calling of the 5' RACE reads with MiXCR, one entry per CDR3 protein. Of over 250,000 distinct CDR3 sequences listed, about 5% are singletons. Sequenced material: CD4+ T cells sorted from PBMCs, taken on the day of the yellow fever booster vaccination. The receptor source for this set is a man in his late teens or twenties who received the YFV17D yellow fever vaccine.

The rearrangement uses TRBV12-5 and TRBJ1-5; D is unclear. Germline CDR1 and CDR2: LGHNT and FRNRAP. V lost 2 bases and J 5 bases, leaving 7 bases between the germline ends. The CDR3 has 13 amino acids. CDR3 residues: CASGLSGYQPQHF. The CDR3 DNA sequence: TGTGCTAGTGGTTTGTCGGGTTATCAGCCCCAGCATTTT.

This chain uses TRBV24-1 with TRBJ2-2; D gene unclear. The CDR3 is 11 amino acids. CDR1 is KGHDR, CDR2 SFDVKD, per germline. V dropped 7 bases and J dropped 8 bases, with 7 bases sitting between them. Here the CDR3 reads CATSSGGELFF. CDR3 coding DNA: TGTGCCACCAGCTCCGGGGGGGAGCTGTTTTTT.

This clonotype appeared many times. The DNA of the CDR3 is TGCAGCGTTGAGGAGACATCTAATTCACCCCTCCACTTT. Residues: CSVEETSNSPLHF. This chain connects TRBV29-1 to TRBJ1-6; D not resolved. The germline V and J ends were trimmed by 3 bases and 6 bases, with 9 bases remaining between them. The CDR3 totals 13 residues. Germline V gene sequence: CDR1 SQVTM, CDR2 ANQGSEA.

This clonotype was recorded many times. The gene calls are TRBV2 and TRBJ2-1; 13 bases align to TRBD2. CDR1 and CDR2 from the germline V gene are SNHLY and FYNNEI. There are 15 residues in the CDR3. V lost 4 bases, J lost 7 bases, and 4 bases stayed unmatched. The CDR3 DNA reads TGTGCCAGCAGTGCGGGACTAGCGGGGACGAATGAGCAGTTCTTC. It encodes CASSAGLAGTNEQFF. The variable domain in full, completed from reference TRBV2 and TRBJ2-1, reads EPEVTQTPSHQVTQMGQEVILRCVPISNHLYFYWYRQILGQKVEFLVSFYNNEISEKSEIFDDQFSVERPDGSNFTLKIRSTKLEDSAMYFCASSAGLAGTNEQFFGPGTRLTVL.

This clonotype appeared many times. CDR3: CASSPSTQETQYF. The CDR3 DNA reads TGTGCCAGCAGCCCTAGTACTCAAGAGACCCAGTACTTC. The V and J genes are TRBV7-2 and TRBJ2-5, with D unclear. CDR3 length equals 13 residues. Germline-derived CDR1 and CDR2 are SGHTA and FQGNSA. Between the trimmed V and J ends, which lost 5 bases and 2 bases, there was a span of 9 bases.

Only a few counts were recorded for this clonotype. The rearrangement uses TRBV5-1 and TRBJ1-3, with a possible D match to TRBD1 (5 bases). Germline V gene lookup returns CDR1 SGHRS and CDR2 YFSETQ. This CDR3 comprises 13 residues. V shed 4 bases and J shed 8 bases, with 13 bases lying between them. The CDR3 region has the DNA TGCGCCAGCAGCAGGGACGGCAAGGACACCATATATTTT. Protein: CASSRDGKDTIYF.

This clonotype was observed at least ten times. CDR3 residues: CASSSQDTGELFF. The CDR3 region has the DNA TGCGCCAGCAGCTCCCAGGACACCGGGGAGCTGTTTTTT. V gene TRBV5-1 combines with J gene TRBJ2-2; D unclear. Germline lookup yields CDR1 SGHRS and CDR2 YFSETQ. This CDR3 has 13 residues. V shed 3 bases and J shed 3 bases, with 6 bases lying between them.

At least ten counts were recorded for this clonotype. CDR3 region: CASSLTSVSDTQYF. The CDR3 coding sequence is TGTGCCAGCAGCTTGACTTCGGTCTCAGATACGCAGTATTTT. The chain has TRBV5-5 and TRBJ2-3; D is uncertain. Trimming removed 1 base at V and 4 bases at J, with 10 bases between. Germline V gene data show CDR1 as SGHKS and CDR2 as YYEKEE (reference sequence). CDR3 size: 14 residues.

This chain links TRBV20-1 with TRBJ2-3, with TRBD2 as a possible D gene (6 bases). This CDR3 contains 15 residues. V was trimmed by 6 bases and J by 2 bases, leaving 18 bases between them. Germline V gene data show CDR1 as DFQATT and CDR2 as SNEGSKA (reference sequence). The CDR3 here is CSALGAGPHTDTQYF. The CDR3 DNA reads TGCAGTGCGTTAGGGGCGGGGCCACACACAGATACGCAGTATTTT.

This clonotype has a count of ten or more. The rearrangement joins TRBV5-1 to TRBJ1-2, with D perhaps matching TRBD1 (6 bases). The germline V and J ends were trimmed by 0 bases and 0 bases, with 9 bases remaining between them. The V gene's germline CDR1 is SGHRS and CDR2 YFSETQ. CDR3 size: 15 residues. DNA of the CDR3: TGCGCCAGCAGCTTGGGTACAGGGCCTAACTATGGCTACACCTTC. Translation gives CASSLGTGPNYGYTF.

V is TRBV3-1 and J is TRBJ1-1, with D perhaps TRBD1 (5 bases). Trimming took 0 bases from V and 10 from J, leaving 18 bases between them. The CDR3 sequence is 15 residues long. CDR1 and CDR2 (germline): LGHDT, YNNKEL (reference sequence). Written as DNA, the CDR3 is TGTGCCAGCAGCCAAGATTGGCAGGGCACCGGCCGAGCTTTCTTT. This translates into CASSQDWQGTGRAFF. Drawing the rest from reference TRBV3-1 and TRBJ1-1, the complete variable domain is DTAVSQTPKYLVTQMGNDKSIKCEQNLGHDTMYWYKQDSKKFLKIMFSYNNKELIINETVPNRFSPKSPDKAHLNLHINSLELGDSAVYFCASSQDWQGTGRAFFGQGTRLTVV.

This clonotype was recorded many times. The chain links TRBV15 to TRBJ1-5; D gene uncertain. Germline V CDR1 and CDR2: LNHNV, YYDKDF (reference sequence). The V gene lost 1 base and the J gene lost 6 bases, with 7 bases spanning the gap. This CDR3 has 13 residues. The CDR3 nucleotides are TGTGCCACCAGCAGAGGGGTGGGTCAGCCCCAGCATTTT. This sequence encodes CATSRGVGQPQHF.

This clonotype was recorded at least ten times. The chain couples TRBV20-1 to TRBJ1-1; no reliable D call. The V end lost 0 bases, the J end lost 1 base, and 9 bases lay between the germline ends. The germline gives CDR1 DFQATT, CDR2 SNEGSKA (reference sequence). The CDR3 spans 14 residues. The CDR3 spells CSARDSGRNTEAFF. The DNA for the CDR3 is TGCAGTGCTAGAGATTCAGGACGGAACACTGAAGCTTTCTTT.

This clonotype was detected only a few times. The rearrangement joins TRBV10-1 to TRBJ2-5; weak D call: TRBD1 (7 bases). Germline values: CDR1 WNHNN, CDR2 SYGVQD (reference sequence). V was shortened by 3 bases and J by 5 bases, with 13 bases between the two germline ends. The CDR3 runs 14 residues. The CDR3 nucleotides read TGCGCCAGCAGTGAAGGACAGGAGGGTGAGACCCAGTACTTC. Translated, it gives CASSEGQEGETQYF.

This clonotype occurred a few times. The junction departs from the called germline gene at one end, perhaps through a read error. This chain links TRBV28 with TRBJ2-1; perhaps TRBD1 as D (5 bases). The CDR3 has 12 amino acids. Per germline, CDR1 MDHEN and CDR2 SYDVKM. CDR3 in amino acids: CASSFDSSPMIF. The CDR3 DNA is TGTGCCAGCAGTTTCGACAGCTCACCGATGATCTTC.

A few counts support this clonotype. This chain joins TRBV7-2 and TRBJ1-2; D unresolved. This CDR3 spans 13 amino acids. Germline V lookup: CDR1 SGHTA, CDR2 FQGNSA. V dropped 4 bases and J dropped 4 bases, with 10 bases sitting between them. In DNA form, the CDR3 reads TGTGCCAGCAGCTCTGGGAGCGGCTATGGCTACACCTTC. This sequence encodes CASSSGSGYGYTF.

This clonotype was counted a few times. The V call is TRBV6-5, the J call TRBJ1-1; D call uncertain. The CDR3 sequence is 13 residues long. The V end lost 6 bases, the J end lost 0 bases, and 8 bases lay between the germline ends. Germline V CDR1 and CDR2: MNHEY, SVGAGI. CDR3 residues: CASRTSVNTEAFF. CDR3 nucleotides: TGTGCCAGCAGGACGTCAGTGAACACTGAAGCTTTCTTT.

This clonotype has at least ten counts. The chain joins TRBV7-2 to TRBJ2-3; TRBD1 matches 8 bases. The V and J ends lost 5 bases and 7 bases, in that order; junction bases with no gene match: 5. CDR1 SGHTA and CDR2 FQGNSA come from the germline V gene. CDR3 length equals 13 residues. The CDR3 loop reads CASSPTGGNTQYF. CDR3 DNA sequence: TGTGCCAGCAGCCCAACAGGGGGGAATACGCAGTATTTT.

The table lists this clonotype with many counts. The chain carries TRBV18 and TRBJ2-2; D ambiguous. Trimming stripped 3 bases from V and 10 bases from J, with 9 bases between. Germline loops: CDR1 KGHSH, CDR2 LQKENI. This CDR3 comprises 12 residues. DNA of the CDR3: TGTGCCAGCTCACCGGACGCCCCGGAGCTGTTTTTT. The encoded protein is CASSPDAPELFF.

This clonotype appeared once. The chain is built from TRBV6-6 and TRBJ1-5; D perhaps matches TRBD1 (6 bases). Germline CDR1 MNHNY, CDR2 SVGAGI (reference sequence). This CDR3 contains 16 residues. The V end was cut by 2 bases, the J end by 0 bases, with 11 bases between. CDR3 loop: CASSYLRGNSNQPQHF. The CDR3, as DNA: TGTGCCAGCAGTTACCTCAGGGGAAATAGCAATCAGCCCCAGCATTTT.

This clonotype was observed a handful of times. V gene TRBV2 combines with J gene TRBJ1-5, with D unresolved. Germline V CDR1 and CDR2: SNHLY, FYNNEI. V was clipped by 3 bases and J by 1 base, with 7 bases between them. The CDR3 runs 14 residues. The CDR3 here is CASSDIVSNQPQHF. CDR3 sequence (DNA): TGTGCCAGCAGTGACATCGTCAGCAATCAGCCCCAGCATTTT.

At least ten counts were recorded for this clonotype. The chain links TRBV10-1 to TRBJ1-1; no clear D gene. Germline V gene lookup returns CDR1 WNHNN and CDR2 SYGVQD (reference sequence). V was shortened by 2 bases and J by 0 bases, with 13 bases between the two germline ends. This CDR3 spans 16 amino acids. This chain's CDR3 is CASSENSWPMNTEAFF. The CDR3 coding sequence is TGCGCCAGCAGTGAGAATTCGTGGCCCATGAACACTGAAGCTTTCTTT.

There are a few counts of this clonotype. This may arise from a read error, as a much more abundant clone is one base away. The chain carries TRBV6-5 and TRBJ1-2; TRBD1 matches 8 bases. After removal of 6 bases from V and 4 bases from J, the junction contained 4 bases not matched to a gene. The CDR3 extends over 13 amino acids. CDR1 and CDR2 from the germline V gene are MNHEY and SVGAGI. The CDR3 spells CASSRTGPYGYTF. DNA of the CDR3: TGTGCCAGCAGCCGGACAGGGCCCTATGGCTACACCTTC.